This TCR beta chain was recorded in a study of blood T cell repertoires in COVID-19. On the study more broadly: COVID-19 samples collected from the United States, Italy and Spain covered acute and convalescent phases. PBMCs, B-cell-depleted T cells, or T cells provided the cDNA or gDNA that made up the material.

The CDR3 is 13 amino acids. Trimming left V 2 bases short and J 8 bases short, with 10 bases between. Per germline, CDR1 MDHEN and CDR2 SYDVKM. Measured with immunoSEQ multiplex PCR; TCRdb has only the in-frame clones, and not every one. This table holds hundreds of thousands of clones, roughly 88% found once. Sequenced: peripheral blood. This TCR was recovered from a woman aged 50 to 60 with COVID-19, enrolled during active disease. The V and J genes are TRBV28 and TRBJ2-4; the D gene is possibly TRBD1 (5 bases). Here the CDR3 DNA reads TGTGCCAGCAGTTTACAGGGCGAGGACATTCAGTACTTC. Protein product: CASSLQGEDIQYF.